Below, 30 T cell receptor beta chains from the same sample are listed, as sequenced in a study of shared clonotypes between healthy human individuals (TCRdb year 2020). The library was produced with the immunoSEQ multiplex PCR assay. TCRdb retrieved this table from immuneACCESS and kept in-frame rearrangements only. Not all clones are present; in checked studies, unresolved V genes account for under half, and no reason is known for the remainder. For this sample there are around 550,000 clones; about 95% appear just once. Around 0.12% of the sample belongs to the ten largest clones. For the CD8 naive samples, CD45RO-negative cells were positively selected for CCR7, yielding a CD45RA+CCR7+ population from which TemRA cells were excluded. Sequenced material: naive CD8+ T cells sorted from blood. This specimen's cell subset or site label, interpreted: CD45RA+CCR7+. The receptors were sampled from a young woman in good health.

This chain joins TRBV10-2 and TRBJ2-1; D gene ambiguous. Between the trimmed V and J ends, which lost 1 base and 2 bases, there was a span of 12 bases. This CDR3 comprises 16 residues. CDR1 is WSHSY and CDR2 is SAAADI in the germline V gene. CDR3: CASSEYRHRPYNEQFF. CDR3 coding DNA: TGCGCCAGCAGTGAGTATCGACACCGCCCCTACAATGAGCAGTTCTTC.

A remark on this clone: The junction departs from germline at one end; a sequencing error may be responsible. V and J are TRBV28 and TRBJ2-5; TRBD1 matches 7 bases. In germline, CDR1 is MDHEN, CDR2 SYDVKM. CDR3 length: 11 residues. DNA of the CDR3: TGTGCCAGCAGTTCGCCGGCCGGGACAGACTTC. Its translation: CASSSPAGTDF.

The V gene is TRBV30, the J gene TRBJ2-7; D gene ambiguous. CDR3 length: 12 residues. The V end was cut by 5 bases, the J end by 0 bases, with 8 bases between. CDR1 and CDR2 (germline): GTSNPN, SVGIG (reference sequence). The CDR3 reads CAWSMPSYEQYF. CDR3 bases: TGTGCCTGGTCTATGCCCTCCTACGAGCAGTACTTC.

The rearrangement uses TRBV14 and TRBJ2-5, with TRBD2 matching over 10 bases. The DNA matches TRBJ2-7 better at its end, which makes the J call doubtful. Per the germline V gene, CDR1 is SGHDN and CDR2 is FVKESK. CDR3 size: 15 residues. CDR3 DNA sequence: TGTGCCAGCAGCCATACAGCGGGGGGGACCTACGAGCAGTACTTC. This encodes CASSHTAGGTYEQYF.

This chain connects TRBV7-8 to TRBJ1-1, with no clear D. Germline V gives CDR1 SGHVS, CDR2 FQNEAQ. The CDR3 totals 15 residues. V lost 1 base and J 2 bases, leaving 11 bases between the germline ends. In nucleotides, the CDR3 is TGTGCCAGCAGCTTAGGGAGGCAGCTCAACACTGAAGCTTTCTTT. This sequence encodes CASSLGRQLNTEAFF.

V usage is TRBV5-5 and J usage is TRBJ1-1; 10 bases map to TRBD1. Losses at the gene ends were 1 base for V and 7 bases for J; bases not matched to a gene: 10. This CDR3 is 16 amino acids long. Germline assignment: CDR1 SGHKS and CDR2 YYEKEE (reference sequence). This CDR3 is CASSLRVGTGVVEAFF. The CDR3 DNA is TGTGCCAGCAGCTTGAGGGTGGGGACAGGGGTGGTTGAAGCTTTCTTT.

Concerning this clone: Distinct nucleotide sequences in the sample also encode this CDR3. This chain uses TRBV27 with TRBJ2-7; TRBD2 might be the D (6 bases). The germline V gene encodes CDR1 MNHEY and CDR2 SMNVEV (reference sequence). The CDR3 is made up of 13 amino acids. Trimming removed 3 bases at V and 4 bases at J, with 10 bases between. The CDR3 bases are TGTGCCAGCAGTTTGGTTGGGACTTACGAGCAGTACTTC. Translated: CASSLVGTYEQYF.

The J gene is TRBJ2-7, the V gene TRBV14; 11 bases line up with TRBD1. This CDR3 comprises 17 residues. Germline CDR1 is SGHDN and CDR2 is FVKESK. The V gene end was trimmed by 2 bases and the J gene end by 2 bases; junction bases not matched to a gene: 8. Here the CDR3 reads CASSQRTGTGGTYEQYF. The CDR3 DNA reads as TGTGCCAGCAGCCAACGAACCGGGACAGGGGGAACCTACGAGCAGTACTTC. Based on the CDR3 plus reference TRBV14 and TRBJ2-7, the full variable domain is EAGVTQFPSHSVIEKGQTVTLRCDPISGHDNLYWYRRVMGKEIKFLLHFVKESKQDESGMPNNRFLAERTGGTYSTLKVQPAELEDSGVYFCASSQRTGTGGTYEQYFGPGTRLTVT.

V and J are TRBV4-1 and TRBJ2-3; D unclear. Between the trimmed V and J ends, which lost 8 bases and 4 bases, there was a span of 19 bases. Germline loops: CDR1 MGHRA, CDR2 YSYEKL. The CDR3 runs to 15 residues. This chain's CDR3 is CASQKTVGDADTQYF. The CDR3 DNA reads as TGCGCCAGCCAAAAGACCGTCGGAGACGCAGATACGCAGTATTTT.

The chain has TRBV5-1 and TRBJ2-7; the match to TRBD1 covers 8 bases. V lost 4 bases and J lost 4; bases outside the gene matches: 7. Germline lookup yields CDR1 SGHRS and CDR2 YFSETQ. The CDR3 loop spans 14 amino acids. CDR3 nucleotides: TGCGCCAGCAGCCCCAGGACAGGGCGATACGAGCAGTACTTC. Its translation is CASSPRTGRYEQYF. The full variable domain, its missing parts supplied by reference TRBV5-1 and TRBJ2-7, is KAGVTQTPRYLIKTRGQQVTLSCSPISGHRSVSWYQQTPGQGLQFLFEYFSETQRNKGNFPGRFSGRQFSNSRSEMNVSTLELGDSALYLCASSPRTGRYEQYFGPGTRLTVT.

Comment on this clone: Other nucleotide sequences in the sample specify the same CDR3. The CDR3 reads CASRERADTQYF. In nucleotides, the CDR3 is TGCGCCAGCAGGGAGCGGGCAGATACGCAGTATTTT. The chain has TRBV5-1 and TRBJ2-3, with D maybe TRBD2 (6 bases). Deletions cut 5 bases from V and 4 bases from J, with 8 bases between. CDR1 SGHRS and CDR2 YFSETQ come from the germline V gene. The CDR3 loop spans 12 amino acids.

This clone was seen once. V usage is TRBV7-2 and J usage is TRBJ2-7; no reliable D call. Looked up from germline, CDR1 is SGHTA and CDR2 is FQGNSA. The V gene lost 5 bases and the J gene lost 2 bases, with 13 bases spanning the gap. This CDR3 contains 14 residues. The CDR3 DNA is TGTGCCAGCAGCGAACCATATCGAGCCTACGAGCAGTACTTC. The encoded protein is CASSEPYRAYEQYF.

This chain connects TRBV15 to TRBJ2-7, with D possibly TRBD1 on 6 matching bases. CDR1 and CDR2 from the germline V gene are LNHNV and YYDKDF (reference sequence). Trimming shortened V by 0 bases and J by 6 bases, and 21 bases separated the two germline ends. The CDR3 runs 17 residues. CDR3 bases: TGTGCCACCAGCAGAGAGGAATGGGCAGGGGAATCATTCGAGCAGTACTTC. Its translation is CATSREEWAGESFEQYF.

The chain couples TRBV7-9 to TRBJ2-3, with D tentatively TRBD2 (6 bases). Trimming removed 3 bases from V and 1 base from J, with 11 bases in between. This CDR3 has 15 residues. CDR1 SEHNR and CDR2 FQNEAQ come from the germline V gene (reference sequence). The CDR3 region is CASSFSQRGTDTQYF. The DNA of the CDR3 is TGTGCCAGCAGCTTCTCCCAGCGGGGCACAGATACGCAGTATTTT.

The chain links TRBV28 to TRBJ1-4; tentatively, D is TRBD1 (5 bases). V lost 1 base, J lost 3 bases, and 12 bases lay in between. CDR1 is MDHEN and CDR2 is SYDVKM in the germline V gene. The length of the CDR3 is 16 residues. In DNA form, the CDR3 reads TGTGCCAGCAGTTTATCTCAGGGAAAGTCTAATGAAAAACTGTTTTTT. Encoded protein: CASSLSQGKSNEKLFF.

This CDR3 reads CASSLTPPGREQFF. DNA of the CDR3: TGCGCCAGCAGCCTAACCCCGCCCGGGCGGGAGCAGTTCTTC. The V gene is TRBV4-1, the J gene TRBJ2-1; D remains ambiguous. Germline lookup yields CDR1 MGHRA and CDR2 YSYEKL. The CDR3 covers 14 residues. Trimming cost V 4 bases and J 10 bases, with 17 bases left between them.

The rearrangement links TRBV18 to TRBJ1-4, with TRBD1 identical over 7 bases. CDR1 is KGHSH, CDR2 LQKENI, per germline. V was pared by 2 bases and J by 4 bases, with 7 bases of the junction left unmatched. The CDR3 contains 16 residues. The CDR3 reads CASSPGTDYVNEKLFF. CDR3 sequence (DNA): TGTGCCAGCTCACCAGGGACAGACTATGTTAATGAAAAACTGTTTTTT.

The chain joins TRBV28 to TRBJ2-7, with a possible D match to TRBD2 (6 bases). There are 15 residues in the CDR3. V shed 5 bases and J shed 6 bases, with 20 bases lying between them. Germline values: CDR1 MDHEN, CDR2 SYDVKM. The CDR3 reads CASSGDSGPGVEQYF. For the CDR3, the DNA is TGTGCCAGCAGTGGAGATAGCGGCCCGGGGGTCGAGCAGTACTTC. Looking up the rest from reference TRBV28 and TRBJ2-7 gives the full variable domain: DVKVTQSSRYLVKRTGEKVFLECVQDMDHENMFWYRQDPGLGLRLIYFSYDVKMKEKGDIPEGYSVSREKKERFSLILESASTNQTSMYLCASSGDSGPGVEQYFGPGTRLTVT.

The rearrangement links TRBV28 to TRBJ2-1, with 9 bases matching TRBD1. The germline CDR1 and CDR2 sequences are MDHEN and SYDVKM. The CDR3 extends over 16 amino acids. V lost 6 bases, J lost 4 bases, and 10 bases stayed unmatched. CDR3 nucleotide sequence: TGTGCCAGCAGGGACTCCGGGACAGGGATTTACAATGAGCAGTTCTTC. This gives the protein CASRDSGTGIYNEQFF.

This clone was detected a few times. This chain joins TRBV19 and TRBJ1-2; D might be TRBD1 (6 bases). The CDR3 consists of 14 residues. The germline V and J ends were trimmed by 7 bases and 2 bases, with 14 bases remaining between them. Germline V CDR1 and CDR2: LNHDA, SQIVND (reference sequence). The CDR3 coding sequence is TGTGCCAGTATTCCTACAGGGACCAACTATGGCTACACCTTC. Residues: CASIPTGTNYGYTF. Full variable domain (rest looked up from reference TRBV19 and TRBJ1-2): DGGITQSPKYLFRKEGQNVTLSCEQNLNHDAMYWYRQDPGQGLRLIYYSQIVNDFQKGDIAEGYSVSREKKESFPLTVTSAQKNPTAFYLCASIPTGTNYGYTFGSGTRLTVV.

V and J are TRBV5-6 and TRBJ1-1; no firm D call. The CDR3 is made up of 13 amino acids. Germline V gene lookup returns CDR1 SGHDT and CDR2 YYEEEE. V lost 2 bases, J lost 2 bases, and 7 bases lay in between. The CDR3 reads CASSFIHNTEAFF. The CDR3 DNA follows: TGTGCCAGCAGCTTTATCCACAACACTGAAGCTTTCTTT.

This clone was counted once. CDR3: CASTDPDRVYEQYF. DNA of the CDR3: TGTGCCAGCACCGACCCAGACAGGGTGTACGAGCAGTACTTC. The chain combines TRBV6-1 with TRBJ2-7, with 7 bases that match TRBD1. Germline V gives CDR1 MNHNS, CDR2 SASEGT. CDR3 length equals 14 residues. V gave up 7 bases and J gave up 4 bases; unmatched junction bases: 10.

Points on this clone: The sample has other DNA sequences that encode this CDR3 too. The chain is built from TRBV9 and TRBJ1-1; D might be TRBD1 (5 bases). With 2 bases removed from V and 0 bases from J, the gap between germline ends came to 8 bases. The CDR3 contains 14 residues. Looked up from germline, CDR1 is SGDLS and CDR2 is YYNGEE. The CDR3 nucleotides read TGTGCCAGCAGCGTGGAGGGGATGAACACTGAAGCTTTCTTT. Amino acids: CASSVEGMNTEAFF.

The CDR3 loop is CASSIRADGGTEAFF. As DNA, the CDR3 is TGTGCCAGTAGTATTAGGGCCGACGGGGGGACTGAAGCTTTCTTT. The chain uses TRBV19 and TRBJ1-1, with D perhaps TRBD1 (5 bases). CDR1 LNHDA and CDR2 SQIVND come from the germline V gene (reference sequence). The germline V and J ends were trimmed by 3 bases and 5 bases, with 16 bases remaining between them. This CDR3 comprises 15 residues.

The CDR3 DNA follows: TGTGCCAGCAGGCTAGGGGTGGGACAGGGGGCGGAAGAGACCCAGTACTTC. Its protein is CASRLGVGQGAEETQYF. The rearrangement uses TRBV5-4 and TRBJ2-5, with 12 positions matching TRBD1. Germline V CDR1 and CDR2: SGHNT, YYREEE (reference sequence). With 5 bases clipped from V and 3 bases from J, the junction kept 11 bases outside the gene matches. The CDR3 loop spans 17 amino acids.

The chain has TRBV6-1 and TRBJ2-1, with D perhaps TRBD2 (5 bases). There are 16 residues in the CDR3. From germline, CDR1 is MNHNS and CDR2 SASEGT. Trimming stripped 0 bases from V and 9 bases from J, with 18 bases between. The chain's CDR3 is CASSEALSGVLSEQFF. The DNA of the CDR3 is TGTGCCAGCAGTGAAGCCCTCAGCGGCGTCCTAAGTGAGCAGTTCTTC.

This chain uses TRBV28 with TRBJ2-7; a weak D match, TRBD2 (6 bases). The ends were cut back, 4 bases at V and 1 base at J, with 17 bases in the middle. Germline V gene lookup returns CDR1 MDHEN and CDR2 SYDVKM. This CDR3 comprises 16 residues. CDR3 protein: CASSWRGSTVSYEQYF. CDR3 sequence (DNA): TGTGCCAGCAGTTGGCGGGGATCGACCGTTTCCTACGAGCAGTACTTC.

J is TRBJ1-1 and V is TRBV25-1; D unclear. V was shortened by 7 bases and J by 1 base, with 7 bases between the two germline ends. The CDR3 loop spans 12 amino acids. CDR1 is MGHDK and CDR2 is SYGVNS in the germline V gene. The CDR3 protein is CASTQGNTEAFF. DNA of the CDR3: TGTGCCAGCACACAAGGGAACACTGAAGCTTTCTTT.

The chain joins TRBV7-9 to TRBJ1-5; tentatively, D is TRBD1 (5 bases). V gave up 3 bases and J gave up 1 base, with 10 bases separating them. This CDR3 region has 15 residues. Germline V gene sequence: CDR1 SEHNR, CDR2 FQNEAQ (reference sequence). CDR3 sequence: CASSLAGESNQPQHF. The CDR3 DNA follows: TGTGCCAGCAGCTTGGCGGGGGAGAGCAATCAGCCCCAGCATTTT.

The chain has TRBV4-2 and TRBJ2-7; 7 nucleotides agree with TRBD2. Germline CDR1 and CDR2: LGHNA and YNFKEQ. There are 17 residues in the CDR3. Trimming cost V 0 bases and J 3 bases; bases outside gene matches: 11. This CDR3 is CASSQEPWGGFSYEQYF. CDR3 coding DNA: TGTGCCAGCAGCCAAGAGCCCTGGGGGGGTTTTAGCTACGAGCAGTACTTC.